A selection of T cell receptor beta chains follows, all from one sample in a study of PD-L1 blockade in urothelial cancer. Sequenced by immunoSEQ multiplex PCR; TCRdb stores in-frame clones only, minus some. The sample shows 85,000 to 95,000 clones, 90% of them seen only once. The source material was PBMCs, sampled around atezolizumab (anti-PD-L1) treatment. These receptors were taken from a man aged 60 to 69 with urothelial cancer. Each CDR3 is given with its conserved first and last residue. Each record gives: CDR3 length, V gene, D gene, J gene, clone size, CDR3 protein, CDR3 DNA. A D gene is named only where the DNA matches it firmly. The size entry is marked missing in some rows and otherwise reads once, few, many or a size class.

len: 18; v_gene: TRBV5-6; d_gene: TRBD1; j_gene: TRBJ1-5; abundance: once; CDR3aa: CASSSTLGTGNSNQPQHF; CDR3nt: TGTGCCAGCAGTTCCACTCTGGGGACAGGTAATAGCAATCAGCCCCAGCATTTT
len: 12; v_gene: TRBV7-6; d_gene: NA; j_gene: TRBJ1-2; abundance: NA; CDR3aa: CASGLNNYGYTF; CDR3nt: TGTGCCAGCGGGCTAAACAACTATGGCTACACCTTC
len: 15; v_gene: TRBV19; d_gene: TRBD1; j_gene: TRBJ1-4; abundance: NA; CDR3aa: CASSEQGAADEKLFF; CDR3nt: TGTGCCAGTAGCGAACAGGGGGCTGCGGATGAAAAACTGTTTTTT
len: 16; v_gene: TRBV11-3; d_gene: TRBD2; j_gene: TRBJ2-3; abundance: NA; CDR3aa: CASSRGLAGGTDTQYF; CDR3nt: TGTGCCAGCAGCAGGGGACTAGCGGGGGGCACAGATACGCAGTATTTT
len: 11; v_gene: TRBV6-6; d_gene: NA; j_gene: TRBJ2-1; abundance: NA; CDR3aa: CASGSYNEQFF; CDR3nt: TGTGCCAGCGGCTCGTACAATGAGCAGTTCTTC
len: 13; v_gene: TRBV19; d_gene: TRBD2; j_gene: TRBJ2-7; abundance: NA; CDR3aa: CASRASGYYEQYF; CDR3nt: TGTGCCAGTAGGGCTAGCGGATATTACGAGCAGTACTTC
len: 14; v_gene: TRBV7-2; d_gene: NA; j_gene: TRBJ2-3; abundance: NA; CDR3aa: CASSLMRAKDTQYF; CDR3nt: TGTGCCAGCAGCCTCATGCGGGCCAAAGATACGCAGTATTTT
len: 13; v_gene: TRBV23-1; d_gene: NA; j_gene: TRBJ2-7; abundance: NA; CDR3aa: CARAMGPQGQQYF; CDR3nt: TGCGCCAGGGCGATGGGGCCCCAGGGGCAACAGTACTTC
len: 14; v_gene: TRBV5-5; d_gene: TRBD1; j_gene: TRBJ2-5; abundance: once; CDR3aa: CASSLRTGQETQYF; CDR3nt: TGTGCCAGCAGCTTGAGGACAGGACAAGAGACCCAGTACTTC
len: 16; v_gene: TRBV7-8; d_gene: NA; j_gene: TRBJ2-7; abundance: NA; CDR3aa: CASSPGEGSLSYEQYF; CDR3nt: TGTGCCAGCAGTCCAGGGGAGGGCTCCCTTTCCTACGAGCAGTACTTC
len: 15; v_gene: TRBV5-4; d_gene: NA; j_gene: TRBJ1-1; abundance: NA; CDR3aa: CASSRTDRMNTEAFF; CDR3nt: TGTGCCAGCAGCAGAACGGACAGAATGAACACTGAAGCTTTCTTT
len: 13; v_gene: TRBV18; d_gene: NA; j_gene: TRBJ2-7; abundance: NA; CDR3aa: CASSPSGTYEQYF; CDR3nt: TGTGCCAGCTCACCTAGCGGTACCTACGAGCAGTACTTC
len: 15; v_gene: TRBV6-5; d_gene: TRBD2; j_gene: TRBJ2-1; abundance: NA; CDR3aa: CASSQTSGTFNEQFF; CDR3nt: TGTGCCAGCAGCCAAACTAGCGGGACCTTCAATGAGCAGTTCTTC
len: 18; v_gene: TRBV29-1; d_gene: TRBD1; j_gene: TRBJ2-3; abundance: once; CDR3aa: CSSGGTGGSGTSTDTQYF; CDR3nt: TGCAGCTCGGGCGGAACAGGGGGAAGCGGAACTAGCACAGATACGCAGTATTTT
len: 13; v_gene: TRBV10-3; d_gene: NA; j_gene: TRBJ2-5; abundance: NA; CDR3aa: CATSLGGQETQYF; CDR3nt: TGTGCCACCTCCCTCGGCGGCCAAGAGACCCAGTACTTC
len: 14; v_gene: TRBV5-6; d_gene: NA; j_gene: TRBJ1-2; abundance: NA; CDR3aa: CASSSPGEIGGYTF; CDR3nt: TGTGCCAGCAGCTCGCCCGGGGAAATAGGGGGCTACACCTTC
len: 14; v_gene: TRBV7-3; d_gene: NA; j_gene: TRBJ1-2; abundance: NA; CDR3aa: CASSVGGAGYGYTF; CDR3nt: TGTGCCAGCAGCGTGGGGGGGGCAGGCTATGGCTACACCTTC
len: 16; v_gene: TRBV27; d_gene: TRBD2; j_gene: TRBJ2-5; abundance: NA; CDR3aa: CASSLRLAGIQETQYF; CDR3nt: TGTGCCAGCAGTTTAAGACTAGCGGGGATCCAAGAGACCCAGTACTTC
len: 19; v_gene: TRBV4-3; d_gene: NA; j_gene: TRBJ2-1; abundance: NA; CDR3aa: CASSQTPLGGLAHNNEQFF; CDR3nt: TGCGCCAGCAGCCAGACCCCCTTAGGTGGTCTAGCACACAACAATGAGCAGTTCTTC
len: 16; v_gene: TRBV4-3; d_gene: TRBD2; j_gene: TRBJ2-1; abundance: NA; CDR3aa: CASSQEGAGTYNEQFF; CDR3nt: TGCGCCAGCAGCCAAGAAGGAGCGGGGACCTACAATGAGCAGTTCTTC
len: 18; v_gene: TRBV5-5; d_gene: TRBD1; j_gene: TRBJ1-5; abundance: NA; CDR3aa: CASSLNVRGDWSNQPQHF; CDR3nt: TGTGCCAGCAGCTTGAATGTCAGGGGGGATTGGAGCAATCAGCCCCAGCATTTT